The 23 T cell receptor beta chains below come from one sample, sequenced in a study of regulatory T cells in long-lasting Graves disease. Time point: persistent/refractory GD, antithyroid drugs over 5 years with positive TRAb. From PBMCs, RNA was extracted and then used to make the TCR library. Arm-PCR with iRepertoire HTBI primers amplified the CDR3 regions for these TCR beta libraries. Each CDR3 protein is one row after TCRdb ran MiXCR on the multiplex PCR reads. The table shows over 650,000 distinct CDR3 sequences, with roughly 30% occurring only once. The sequences come from peripheral blood mononuclear cells (PBMCs), collected when the disease was refractory, from a patient treated with antithyroid drugs. These receptors were collected from a female donor with Graves disease.

This clonotype was counted once. A read error may produce the germline difference seen at one junction end. This chain uses TRBV6-2 or TRBV6-3 with TRBJ1-1; the D is unclear. Germline CDR1 reads MNHEY; CDR2 reads SVGEGT. This CDR3 is built from 12 residues. The CDR3 bases are TGTGCCAGCAGTCACCGAGGCGCTGAGGCTTTCTTT. The encoded protein is CASSHRGAEAFF.

As to this clonotype: A read error may be the cause here, since a much bigger clone is one base away. The chain couples TRBV30 to TRBJ1-2; D is possibly TRBD1 (5 bases). Germline V gives CDR1 GTSNPN, CDR2 SVGIG (reference sequence). CDR3 size: 12 residues. CDR3 region: CAWRGDGDGYSF. As DNA, the CDR3 is TGTGCCTGGAGAGGGGACGGCGATGGCTACTCCTTC.

The rearrangement links TRBV6-2 or TRBV6-3 to TRBJ1-1; 9 positions agree with TRBD1. J was trimmed by 4 bases and V by 6 bases; bases with no gene match: 9. The V gene's germline CDR1 is MNHEY and CDR2 SVGEGT. This CDR3 is built from 15 residues. In DNA, the CDR3 is TGTGCCAGCAGACTCACAGGGGGCGAGAGCACTGAAGCTTTCTTT. Translation: CASRLTGGESTEAFF.

V usage is TRBV6-2 or TRBV6-3 and J usage is TRBJ1-2; D unresolved. The CDR3 consists of 15 residues. From germline, CDR1 is MNHEY and CDR2 SVGEGT. The V and J ends lost 3 bases and 2 bases respectively, with 13 bases between them. CDR3 protein: CASSYSSGGNYGYTF. Written as DNA, the CDR3 is TGTGCCAGCAGTTATTCCTCGGGAGGAAACTATGGCTACACCTTC.

The table lists this clonotype with many counts. The V call is TRBV11-2, the J call TRBJ1-2; possibly TRBD1 for D (6 bases). Germline assignment: CDR1 SGHAT and CDR2 FQNNGV. V gave up 5 bases and J gave up 6 bases, with 19 bases separating them. The CDR3 contains 15 residues. The CDR3 reads CASSAGTIRYHGYTF. CDR3 DNA sequence: TGTGCCAGCAGCGCCGGGACAATACGCTATCATGGCTACACCTTC.

The J gene is TRBJ1-1, the V gene TRBV7-9; 8 nucleotides match TRBD1. CDR1 is SEHNR and CDR2 is FQNEAQ in the germline V gene (reference sequence). The V gene end was trimmed by 2 bases and the J gene end by 4 bases; junction bases not matched to a gene: 6. There are 15 residues in the CDR3. The CDR3 DNA reads TGTGCCAGCAGCTTATCAGGGGGCGCGATCACTGAAGCTTTCTTT. Encoded protein: CASSLSGGAITEAFF.

A few counts support this clonotype. The J gene is TRBJ1-1, the V gene TRBV2; D unresolved. There are 13 residues in the CDR3. The germline V gene encodes CDR1 SNHLY and CDR2 FYNNEI. V shed 6 bases and J shed 7 bases, with 15 bases lying between them. For the CDR3, the DNA is TGTGCCAGCAGGGTAACTTACTGGAATGAAGCTTTCTTT. Its translation: CASRVTYWNEAFF.

This clonotype was seen a few times. The V gene is TRBV29-1, the J gene TRBJ1-1; 7 bases align to TRBD1. The germline CDR1 and CDR2 sequences are SQVTM and ANQGSEA. V lost 6 bases, J lost 2 bases, and 6 bases stayed unmatched. The CDR3 runs to 13 residues. The CDR3 sequence: CSVIDRANTEAFF. CDR3 DNA sequence: TGCAGCGTGATTGACAGGGCAAACACTGAAGCTTTCTTT.

The gene calls are TRBV20-1 and TRBJ2-5; maybe TRBD2 (7 bases). V lost 6 bases to trimming and J lost 5 bases, with 16 bases between them. Looked up from germline, CDR1 is DFQATT and CDR2 is SNEGSKA (reference sequence). The CDR3 spans 13 residues. CDR3 sequence reads: CSAPPGGRETQYF. The CDR3 DNA sequence: TGCAGTGCCCCTCCGGGGGGCCGGGAGACCCAGTACTTC.

This clonotype came up a few times. The V gene is TRBV20-1, the J gene TRBJ2-7, with TRBD2 identical over 8 bases. J was trimmed by 0 bases and V by 5 bases; bases with no gene match: 3. Germline CDR1 is DFQATT and CDR2 is SNEGSKA (reference sequence). The CDR3 sequence is 13 residues long. The CDR3 spells CSAESGSSYEQYF. The DNA of the CDR3 is TGCAGTGCTGAAAGCGGGAGCTCCTACGAGCAGTACTTC.

This clonotype was recorded only once. This chain connects TRBV10-2 to TRBJ1-5; D is perhaps TRBD1 (5 bases). Germline lookup yields CDR1 WSHSY and CDR2 SAAADI. V was cut by 5 bases and J by 3 bases, with 20 bases left in between. This CDR3 is 17 amino acids long. In nucleotides, the CDR3 is TGCGCCAGCAGTTTCCCCAAAGGGGAGATTCTCAATCAGCCCCAGCATTTT. It yields the protein CASSFPKGEILNQPQHF.

The CDR3 DNA reads TGCAGTGCTTGGGGGACTAGTTGTCAACGAGGAACCGGGGAGCTGTTTTTT. Translating gives CSAWGTSCQRGTGELFF. J is TRBJ2-2 and V is TRBV20-1; 8 bases are a match to TRBD2. In germline, CDR1 is DFQATT, CDR2 SNEGSKA (reference sequence). This CDR3 has 17 residues. V was pared by 5 bases and J by 5 bases, with 16 bases of the junction left unmatched.

V is TRBV15 and J is TRBJ2-3; no firm D call. This CDR3 is 17 amino acids long. Looked up from germline, CDR1 is LNHNV and CDR2 is YYDKDF (reference sequence). Trimming took off 0 bases at V and 2 bases at J, with 15 bases between the two ends. CDR3 loop: CATSRDPTAEFTDTQYF. CDR3 nucleotides: TGTGCCACCAGCAGAGATCCCACGGCAGAATTCACAGATACGCAGTATTTT.

Here the CDR3 reads CASSLVTSGIQYF. CDR3 DNA: TGTGCCAGCAGTTTGGTGACTAGCGGGATCCAGTACTTC. The V call is TRBV12-3 or TRBV12-4, the J call TRBJ2-7, with 11 bases aligning to TRBD2. J was trimmed by 10 bases and V by 3 bases; bases with no gene match: 5. The CDR3 runs 13 residues.

The chain carries TRBV28 and TRBJ1-2; possibly TRBD1 for D (6 bases). The germline V gene has CDR1 MDHEN and CDR2 SYDVKM. The V end was cut by 3 bases, the J end by 7 bases, with 12 bases between. The CDR3 extends over 13 amino acids. The CDR3 DNA follows: TGTGCCAGCAGTTTCTCGGGGGACATTGGCTACACCTTC. The encoded protein is CASSFSGDIGYTF.

There are many counts of this clonotype. This chain links TRBV10-1 with TRBJ2-7; D gene uncertain. This CDR3 region has 11 residues. V was cut by 3 bases and J by 6 bases, with 6 bases left in between. Germline CDR1 is WNHNN and CDR2 is SYGVQD (reference sequence). CDR3 nucleotides: TGCGCCAGCAGTGATAGCATCGAGCAGTACTTC. Translating it yields CASSDSIEQYF.

Only a few counts were recorded for this clonotype. The V gene is TRBV27, the J gene TRBJ1-1; D unclear. Germline CDR1 reads MNHEY; CDR2 reads SMNVEV (reference sequence). This CDR3 region has 15 residues. Trimming pared 6 bases from V and 1 base from J, leaving 15 bases between. This CDR3 is CASSQAPHPNTEAFF. The CDR3 DNA follows: TGTGCCAGCAGCCAGGCCCCTCATCCGAACACTGAAGCTTTCTTT.

This clonotype was counted at least ten times. The chain carries TRBV20-1 and TRBJ2-7; D might be TRBD2 (6 bases). The CDR3 loop spans 15 amino acids. The ends were cut back, 3 bases at V and 0 bases at J, with 15 bases in the middle. Germline V gives CDR1 DFQATT, CDR2 SNEGSKA (reference sequence). CDR3 residues: CSASTWVAASYEQYF. The CDR3 DNA sequence: TGCAGTGCTAGCACTTGGGTAGCGGCCTCCTACGAGCAGTACTTC.

The J gene is TRBJ2-1, the V gene TRBV7-3, with a possible D match to TRBD2 (7 bases). The CDR3 sequence is 17 residues long. Germline-derived CDR1 and CDR2 are SGHTA and FQGTGA. V was shortened by 5 bases and J by 7 bases, with 24 bases between the two germline ends. The CDR3 protein is CASSPISGGAVINEQFF. The DNA for the CDR3 is TGTGCCAGCAGCCCAATCTCGGGGGGCGCGGTTATAAATGAGCAGTTCTTC.

This clonotype was recorded many times. The chain links TRBV7-3 to TRBJ1-2, with 9 positions matching TRBD1. The CDR3 consists of 13 residues. In germline, CDR1 is SGHTA, CDR2 FQGTGA. J gave up 8 bases and V 5 bases, and 6 bases lay outside the gene matches. CDR3: CASSRDRANGYTF. CDR3 DNA sequence: TGTGCCAGCAGCAGGGACAGGGCGAACGGCTACACCTTC. Supplemented by reference TRBV7-3 and TRBJ1-2, the full variable domain reads GAGVSQTPSNKVTEKGKYVELRCDPISGHTALYWYRQSLGQGPEFLIYFQGTGAADDSGLPNDRFFAVRPEGSVSTLKIQRTERGDSAVYLCASSRDRANGYTFGSGTRLTVV.

This clonotype was seen more than once but under ten times. The rearrangement links TRBV20-1 to TRBJ1-2, with D tentatively TRBD1 (6 bases). The V and J ends lost 1 base and 0 bases respectively, with 12 bases between them. The germline V gene has CDR1 DFQATT and CDR2 SNEGSKA (reference sequence). The CDR3 totals 15 residues. The CDR3 protein is CSARGRTEANYGYTF. The CDR3 DNA reads TGCAGTGCTAGAGGGAGGACAGAAGCTAACTATGGCTACACCTTC.

This clonotype was seen repeatedly, ten times or more. The rearrangement joins TRBV28 to TRBJ1-5; D is possibly TRBD1 (5 bases). Germline-derived CDR1 and CDR2 are MDHEN and SYDVKM. The V end lost 2 bases, the J end lost 3 bases, and 11 bases lay between the germline ends. The CDR3 runs 15 residues. CDR3 nucleotides: TGTGCCAGCAGTTTACCCAGGGTCAACAATCAGCCCCAGCATTTT. Encoded protein: CASSLPRVNNQPQHF. Together with reference TRBV28 and TRBJ1-5, the CDR3 gives the full variable domain: DVKVTQSSRYLVKRTGEKVFLECVQDMDHENMFWYRQDPGLGLRLIYFSYDVKMKEKGDIPEGYSVSREKKERFSLILESASTNQTSMYLCASSLPRVNNQPQHFGDGTRLSIL.

The J gene is TRBJ1-5, the V gene TRBV5-1; D ambiguous. Germline CDR1 and CDR2: SGHRS and YFSETQ. The V end was cut by 5 bases, the J end by 0 bases, with 12 bases between. This CDR3 spans 15 amino acids. The CDR3 DNA sequence: TGCGCCAGCAGAATAGGAACGGATAGCAATCAGCCCCAGCATTTT. It specifies CASRIGTDSNQPQHF.